This TCR beta chain came from a study of Ad26.COV2.S vaccination and SARS-CoV-2 variants. Sequenced by immunoSEQ multiplex PCR; TCRdb stores in-frame clones only, minus some. This table holds about 400,000 clones, around 89% found once. Study-level results: Researchers cautioned that TCR breadth and depth analyses may have underestimated total T cell responses.

Stated treatment: some 20 received Ad26.COV2.S at low or high dose, single or two shots; 5 received placebo; per-sample allocation not given. Day 63 following the first vaccine or placebo injection was when the samples were taken. Vaccination used an Ad26 vector expressing Wuhan-strain SARS-CoV-2 spike. A word on this clone: Its antigen is currently unknown.

The material sequenced was peripheral blood, taken in a trial of Ad26.COV2.S vaccine versus placebo. The clonotype originates from a person aged 18-65 years who received the Ad26.COV2.S COVID-19 vaccine or a placebo.

CDR3 amino acids: CASRLVQARDYGYTF. As DNA, the CDR3 is TGTGCAAGTCGCTTAGTGCAGGCTCGGGACTATGGCTACACCTTC. The J gene is TRBJ1-2, the V gene TRBV12-2. TRBV12-2 is given as a pseudogene. The CDR3 has 15 residues.